The 25 T cell receptor beta chains given below trace back to one sample, sequenced in a study of CD8 T cells in ankylosing spondylitis. From the 5' RACE reads, TCRdb called clonotypes with MiXCR, one entry per CDR3 protein. Counted here are more than 150,000 distinct CDR3 sequences, 10% to 15% occurring once; the ten biggest clones make up around 10%. The specimen sequenced was blood, either unsorted or a sorted T cell fraction (not recorded which). The receptors derive from a female donor with ankylosing spondylitis or in good health (not recorded which).

The V call is TRBV28, the J call TRBJ1-6, with a possible D match to TRBD1 (6 bases). V lost 6 bases and J lost 3, with 12 bases in between. Looked up from germline, CDR1 is MDHEN and CDR2 is SYDVKM. The CDR3 spans 15 residues. The CDR3 region is CASSSGQRYNSPLHF. In nucleotides, the CDR3 is TGTGCCAGCAGCTCCGGACAGCGCTATAATTCACCCCTCCACTTT.

V usage is TRBV12-3 or TRBV12-4 and J usage is TRBJ1-6; a possible D gene is TRBD1 (6 bases). V lost 4 bases and J lost 7, with 17 bases in between. This CDR3 has 16 residues. CDR3 sequence: CASSSFMGANNSPLHF. The CDR3 DNA follows: TGTGCCAGCAGTTCCTTCATGGGGGCGAACAATTCACCCCTCCACTTT.

The gene calls are TRBV30 and TRBJ2-7, with 11 bases lining up with TRBD2. Looked up from germline, CDR1 is GTSNPN and CDR2 is SVGIG (reference sequence). This CDR3 region has 12 residues. V gave up 1 base and J gave up 11 bases; unmatched junction bases: 4. CDR3 protein: CAWSAIAGGKYF. The CDR3 bases are TGTGCCTGGAGTGCCATAGCGGGAGGGAAGTACTTC. Complete variable domain (other parts from reference TRBV30 and TRBJ2-7): SQTIHQWPATLVQPVGSPLSLECTVEGTSNPNLYWYRQAAGRGLQLLFYSVGIGQISSEVPQNLSASRPQDRQFILSSKKLLLSDSGFYLCAWSAIAGGKYFGPGTRLTVT.

This clonotype was counted many times. The V call is TRBV20-1, the J call TRBJ2-7, with a weak D call TRBD2 (5 bases). Germline CDR1 DFQATT, CDR2 SNEGSKA (reference sequence). V was shortened by 0 bases and J by 0 bases, with 12 bases between the two germline ends. CDR3 length: 15 residues. The chain's CDR3 is CSARDLRALSYEQYF. Written as DNA, the CDR3 is TGCAGTGCTAGAGATCTGCGGGCTCTCTCCTACGAGCAGTACTTC.

This sequence joins TRBV5-1 and TRBJ1-1, with 7 bases that match TRBD1. The CDR3 is 15 amino acids. CDR1 and CDR2 (germline): SGHRS, YFSETQ. With 1 base clipped from V and 4 bases from J, the junction kept 7 bases outside the gene matches. The CDR3 nucleotides read TGCGCCAGCAGCTTGATATTGACAGGGTCCACTGAAGCTTTCTTT. It specifies CASSLILTGSTEAFF.

This clonotype was picked up many times. The V and J genes are TRBV4-3 and TRBJ1-3; D is unresolved. Trimming removed 0 bases at V and 4 bases at J, with 4 bases between. The CDR3 has 13 amino acids. The germline gives CDR1 LGHNA, CDR2 YSLEER. CDR3 DNA sequence: TGCGCCAGCAGCCAAGAAGGGGGAAACACCATATATTTT. Translation gives CASSQEGGNTIYF.

This clonotype has ten or more counts. This rearrangement joins TRBV29-1 to TRBJ1-2; the D gene is possibly TRBD1 (5 bases). The CDR3 length is 13 residues. The germline V gene has CDR1 SQVTM and CDR2 ANQGSEA. V lost 7 bases, J lost 5 bases, and 17 bases lay in between. This chain's CDR3 is CSASGSQGYGYTF. CDR3 coding DNA: TGCAGCGCTTCGGGAAGCCAGGGTTATGGCTACACCTTC.

This clonotype was counted ten times or more. The chain joins TRBV4-1 to TRBJ1-1; D might be TRBD1 (6 bases). CDR1 is MGHRA, CDR2 YSYEKL, per germline. The CDR3 contains 15 residues. The germline V and J ends were trimmed by 5 bases and 0 bases, with 13 bases remaining between them. CDR3 sequence reads: CASSAGQALNTEAFF. CDR3 bases: TGCGCCAGCAGCGCGGGACAAGCCTTGAACACTGAAGCTTTCTTT.

This clonotype was counted only a few times. This chain links TRBV30 with TRBJ1-2; D is unresolved. Germline CDR1 GTSNPN, CDR2 SVGIG (reference sequence). CDR3 size: 12 residues. The germline V and J ends were trimmed by 2 bases and 8 bases, with 12 bases remaining between them. CDR3 DNA: TGTGCCTGGAGTTATACAGCGGGAGGCTACACCTTC. Encoded protein: CAWSYTAGGYTF.

This clonotype was seen many times. The gene calls are TRBV29-1 and TRBJ2-3; 8 bases align to TRBD2. Germline V gene data show CDR1 as SQVTM and CDR2 as ANQGSEA. V shed 5 bases and J 4 bases; nucleotides not matched to a gene: 2. The CDR3 is 12 amino acids. The CDR3 spells CSVLTSADTQYF. Here the CDR3 DNA reads TGCAGCGTTCTGACTAGCGCAGATACGCAGTATTTT.

This clonotype was seen repeatedly, ten times or more. The chain is built from TRBV5-1 and TRBJ1-2, with a tentative D call TRBD1 (6 bases). Germline loops: CDR1 SGHRS, CDR2 YFSETQ. CDR3 size: 15 residues. The ends were cut back, 4 bases at V and 8 bases at J, with 21 bases in the middle. The CDR3 DNA reads as TGCGCCAGCAGCCTAGAATCCGGGACACCCGGGGGCTACACCTTC. It codes for CASSLESGTPGGYTF.

The gene calls are TRBV5-1 and TRBJ2-2; D remains ambiguous. Per germline, CDR1 SGHRS and CDR2 YFSETQ. This CDR3 is built from 14 residues. Trimming cost V 4 bases and J 7 bases, with 14 bases left between them. The CDR3 DNA follows: TGCGCCAGCAGCCTGGGCCCGGCCCTCGGGGAGCTGTTTTTT. This sequence encodes CASSLGPALGELFF.

The chain carries TRBV5-6 and TRBJ2-7; D perhaps matches TRBD1 (6 bases). Germline CDR1 and CDR2: SGHDT and YYEEEE. Trimming removed 4 bases at V and 4 bases at J, with 18 bases between. The length of the CDR3 is 15 residues. The DNA of the CDR3 is TGTGCCAGCAGCCCCAGGGGTAATCCCTTGTACGAGCAGTACTTC. Protein product: CASSPRGNPLYEQYF.

The table lists this clonotype with many counts. The gene calls are TRBV7-2 and TRBJ2-6; D unresolved. The germline V and J ends were trimmed by 2 bases and 2 bases, with 7 bases remaining between them. The germline V gene has CDR1 SGHTA and CDR2 FQGNSA. This CDR3 is 15 amino acids long. The CDR3 DNA follows: TGTGCCAGCAGCTTATTGTTTGCTGGGGCCAACGTCCTGACTTTC. It specifies CASSLLFAGANVLTF.

The chain links TRBV6-2 or TRBV6-3 to TRBJ2-7; D is ambiguous. Germline CDR1 is MNHEY and CDR2 is SVGEGT. The CDR3 has 13 amino acids. Trimming took 2 bases from V and 1 from J, leaving 6 bases between them. The CDR3 loop reads CASSYQNSYEQYF. In nucleotides, the CDR3 is TGTGCCAGCAGTTACCAGAATTCCTACGAGCAGTACTTC.

The J gene is TRBJ2-3, the V gene TRBV12-3 or TRBV12-4, with D uncertain. Trimming left V 2 bases short and J 13 bases short, with 13 bases between. This CDR3 comprises 12 residues. The chain's CDR3 is CASSLTVDIEYF. Here the CDR3 DNA reads TGTGCCAGCAGTTTAACGGTAGACATAGAGTATTTT.

V gene TRBV7-3 combines with J gene TRBJ2-3; unclear D gene. CDR3 length: 15 residues. From germline, CDR1 is SGHTA and CDR2 FQGTGA. The germline V and J ends were trimmed by 1 base and 0 bases, with 8 bases remaining between them. CDR3 amino acids: CASSLIGASTDTQYF. In DNA, the CDR3 is TGTGCCAGCAGCTTAATCGGAGCTAGCACAGATACGCAGTATTTT.

In its sample, this clonotype was seen many times. The chain employs TRBV10-3 and TRBJ1-4; no clear D gene. CDR3 size: 12 residues. Between the trimmed V and J ends, which lost 2 bases and 8 bases, there was a span of 6 bases. CDR1 is ENHRY and CDR2 is SYGVKD in the germline V gene. As DNA, the CDR3 is TGTGCCATCAGTGAGCCTAGGGAAAAACTGTTTTTT. It translates to CAISEPREKLFF.

The table lists this clonotype with many counts. The V call is TRBV20-1, the J call TRBJ1-2; D not certain. The CDR3 has 13 residues. The germline V gene has CDR1 DFQATT and CDR2 SNEGSKA (reference sequence). Trimming took 6 bases from V and 1 from J, leaving 12 bases between them. CDR3 amino acids: CSARDPVNYGYTF. The CDR3 nucleotides read TGCAGTGCCCGCGACCCGGTTAACTATGGCTACACCTTC.

This clonotype has a count of ten or more. The J gene is TRBJ2-1, the V gene TRBV4-3; TRBD2 matches 7 bases. With 1 base clipped from V and 7 bases from J, the junction kept 7 bases outside the gene matches. Looked up from germline, CDR1 is LGHNA and CDR2 is YSLEER. The CDR3 extends over 15 amino acids. CDR3 protein: CASSQAEGGTNEQFF. The CDR3 nucleotides are TGCGCCAGCAGCCAAGCGGAGGGAGGGACGAATGAGCAGTTCTTC.

This clonotype was detected only a few times. CDR3 DNA sequence: TGCGCCAGCAGAGGACTAGGTTCTGGGGCCAACGTCCTGACTTTC. This gives the protein CASRGLGSGANVLTF. The V gene is TRBV10-2, the J gene TRBJ2-6; 7 bases map to TRBD2. The CDR3 extends over 15 amino acids. Germline trimming cut 6 bases from V and 1 base from J; bases unmatched to any gene: 3. Germline CDR1 and CDR2: WSHSY and SAAADI.

This chain joins TRBV7-3 and TRBJ2-2; 11 positions match TRBD2. Germline loops: CDR1 SGHTA, CDR2 FQGTGA. Unmatched junction bases numbered 5, after V lost 5 bases and J lost 6 bases. This CDR3 has 15 amino acids. The CDR3 DNA sequence: TGTGCCAGCAGCCCGACTAGCGGGACGGCCGGGGAGCTGTTTTTT. It encodes CASSPTSGTAGELFF.

This clonotype has a count of ten or more. DNA of the CDR3: TGTGCCAGCAGCGAGATTCCGGGGTCCTACGAGCAGTACTTC. Residues: CASSEIPGSYEQYF. The chain recombines TRBV7-7 with TRBJ2-7, with a possible D match to TRBD2 (5 bases). Trimming took 5 bases from V and 1 from J, leaving 12 bases between them. The CDR3 has 14 residues. Looked up from germline, CDR1 is SSHAT and CDR2 is FNYEAQ (reference sequence).

The chain has TRBV7-2 and TRBJ2-3, with 7 nucleotides matching TRBD2. Germline-derived CDR1 and CDR2 are SGHTA and FQGNSA. CDR3 size: 15 residues. Trimming removed 8 bases from V and 2 bases from J; junction bases left unmatched: 10. CDR3 region: CASGYPSGFTDTQYF. CDR3 coding DNA: TGTGCCAGCGGCTACCCTAGCGGATTCACAGATACGCAGTATTTT.

V usage is TRBV13 and J usage is TRBJ2-5, with 7 bases fitting TRBD2. Germline lookup yields CDR1 PRHDT and CDR2 FYEKMQ (reference sequence). The J segment lost 1 base and the V segment lost 2 bases, leaving 4 bases of the junction unmatched. The CDR3 sequence is 15 residues long. This CDR3 reads CASSLSGIGQETQYF. The CDR3 DNA follows: TGTGCCAGCAGCTTAAGCGGGATCGGCCAAGAGACCCAGTACTTC.